The 20 T cell receptor beta chains presented below share a single source sample, sequenced in a study of blood T cell repertoires in COVID-19. Measured with immunoSEQ multiplex PCR; TCRdb has only the in-frame clones, and not every one. The sample consists of some 87,000 clones, 85% to 95% of them appearing once. The sample comprised peripheral blood. These receptor sequences come from a woman aged 60 to 75 with active COVID-19.

The chain joins TRBV9 to TRBJ2-3, with TRBD2 matching over 11 bases. CDR1 is SGDLS and CDR2 is YYNGEE in the germline V gene. V gave up 4 bases and J gave up 4 bases; unmatched junction bases: 2. This CDR3 contains 14 residues. The CDR3 is CASSTSGGADTQYF. In DNA form, the CDR3 reads TGTGCCAGCAGCACTAGCGGGGGTGCAGATACGCAGTATTTT.

The gene calls are TRBV28 and TRBJ1-2, with D tentatively TRBD1 (5 bases). Between the trimmed V and J ends, which lost 4 bases and 3 bases, there was a span of 30 bases. The CDR3 sequence is 20 residues long. Germline V gives CDR1 MDHEN, CDR2 SYDVKM. The CDR3 region is CASSSTSLGPREGFYYGYTF. For the CDR3, the DNA is TGTGCCAGCAGTTCAACCTCCTTGGGGCCTAGGGAAGGGTTTTACTATGGCTACACCTTC.

The V call is TRBV19, the J call TRBJ1-1; no reliable D call. CDR1 and CDR2 (germline): LNHDA, SQIVND (reference sequence). CDR3 length: 12 residues. Trimming pared 3 bases from V and 1 base from J, leaving 3 bases between. CDR3 in amino acids: CASSIWNTEAFF. In DNA form, the CDR3 reads TGTGCCAGTAGTATCTGGAACACTGAAGCTTTCTTT. Drawing the rest from reference TRBV19 and TRBJ1-1, the complete variable domain is DGGITQSPKYLFRKEGQNVTLSCEQNLNHDAMYWYRQDPGQGLRLIYYSQIVNDFQKGDIAEGYSVSREKKESFPLTVTSAQKNPTAFYLCASSIWNTEAFFGQGTRLTVV.

The rearrangement links TRBV19 to TRBJ2-3, with D maybe TRBD1 (5 bases). The V end was cut by 7 bases, the J end by 2 bases, with 13 bases between. Germline V lookup: CDR1 LNHDA, CDR2 SQIVND (reference sequence). The CDR3 runs to 14 residues. The CDR3 DNA sequence: TGTGCCAGTACCAGGGCGGACCTCACAGATACGCAGTATTTT. Translating it yields CASTRADLTDTQYF. The full variable domain, rest sourced from reference TRBV19 and TRBJ2-3, is DGGITQSPKYLFRKEGQNVTLSCEQNLNHDAMYWYRQDPGQGLRLIYYSQIVNDFQKGDIAEGYSVSREKKESFPLTVTSAQKNPTAFYLCASTRADLTDTQYFGPGTRLTVL.

The chain couples TRBV18 to TRBJ1-5; maybe TRBD1 (5 bases). Germline CDR1 is KGHSH and CDR2 is LQKENI. This CDR3 is 14 amino acids long. The V end lost 4 bases, the J end lost 6 bases, and 13 bases lay between the germline ends. CDR3 nucleotide sequence: TGTGCCAGCTCACTTCAGGGTGAGAGTCAGCCCCAGCATTTT. Encoded protein: CASSLQGESQPQHF. Complete variable domain (other parts from reference TRBV18 and TRBJ1-5): NAGVMQNPRHLVRRRGQEARLRCSPMKGHSHVYWYRQLPEEGLKFMVYLQKENIIDESGMPKERFSAEFPKEGPSILRIQQVVRGDSAAYFCASSLQGESQPQHFGDGTRLSIL.

The chain links TRBV9 to TRBJ1-5; perhaps TRBD1 as D (6 bases). The CDR3 runs 16 residues. Trimming stripped 0 bases from V and 3 bases from J, with 13 bases between. Germline-derived CDR1 and CDR2 are SGDLS and YYNGEE. The CDR3 DNA sequence: TGTGCCAGCAGCGTAGATCCTGGGACAAACAATCAGCCCCAGCATTTT. Protein: CASSVDPGTNNQPQHF. Looking up the rest from reference TRBV9 and TRBJ1-5 gives the full variable domain: DSGVTQTPKHLITATGQRVTLRCSPRSGDLSVYWYQQSLDQGLQFLIQYYNGEERAKGNILERFSAQQFPDLHSELNLSSLELGDSALYFCASSVDPGTNNQPQHFGDGTRLSIL.

This chain links TRBV6-1 with TRBJ1-5; D might be TRBD1 (6 bases). This CDR3 has 17 residues. The germline CDR1 and CDR2 sequences are MNHNS and SASEGT. Between the trimmed V and J ends, which lost 4 bases and 1 base, there was a span of 17 bases. The CDR3 spells CASSGGRDKKSNQPQHF. CDR3 sequence (DNA): TGTGCCAGCAGTGGGGGCCGGGACAAAAAGAGCAATCAGCCCCAGCATTTT.

The genes are TRBV9 and TRBJ2-3; D uncertain. CDR1 is SGDLS and CDR2 is YYNGEE in the germline V gene. Trimming left V 2 bases short and J 1 base short, with 14 bases between. The CDR3 loop spans 16 amino acids. CDR3 bases: TGTGCCAGCAGCGTCTCTGGCGGCCGGGGCACAGATACGCAGTATTTT. Translation gives CASSVSGGRGTDTQYF. Complete variable domain (other parts from reference TRBV9 and TRBJ2-3): DSGVTQTPKHLITATGQRVTLRCSPRSGDLSVYWYQQSLDQGLQFLIQYYNGEERAKGNILERFSAQQFPDLHSELNLSSLELGDSALYFCASSVSGGRGTDTQYFGPGTRLTVL.

This clone was seen more than once but under ten times. This chain uses TRBV28 with TRBJ2-7, with TRBD2 matching over 9 bases. This CDR3 spans 15 amino acids. Trimming at V came to 2 bases and at J to 0 bases, leaving 2 bases not matched to a gene. The germline CDR1 and CDR2 sequences are MDHEN and SYDVKM. The CDR3 DNA reads as TGTGCCAGCAGTTTAGGCGGGGGGGCCTCCTACGAGCAGTACTTC. As protein: CASSLGGGASYEQYF.

The chain carries TRBV27 and TRBJ2-5, with a possible D match to TRBD2 (6 bases). The CDR3 is 14 residues long. The V end lost 2 bases, the J end lost 1 base, and 8 bases lay between the germline ends. The V gene's germline CDR1 is MNHEY and CDR2 SMNVEV (reference sequence). CDR3 nucleotide sequence: TGTGCCAGCAGTTTAGGGGACTTCCAAGAGACCCAGTACTTC. It codes for CASSLGDFQETQYF.

V gene TRBV7-2 combines with J gene TRBJ2-1; TRBD2 matches 9 bases. CDR1 and CDR2 from the germline V gene are SGHTA and FQGNSA. This CDR3 contains 16 residues. V shed 1 base and J 4 bases; nucleotides not matched to a gene: 5. CDR3 nucleotide sequence: TGTGCCAGCAGCTTAGGAGGCGGGGGGGCTTACAATGAGCAGTTCTTC. Protein product: CASSLGGGGAYNEQFF.

This chain joins TRBV28 and TRBJ2-1, with 8 bases fitting TRBD1. J gave up 3 bases and V 4 bases, and 5 bases lay outside the gene matches. From germline, CDR1 is MDHEN and CDR2 SYDVKM. The CDR3 sequence is 15 residues long. This CDR3 is CASSSRGQSYNEQFF. CDR3 bases: TGTGCCAGCAGTTCCAGGGGGCAAAGCTACAATGAGCAGTTCTTC.

This clone was seen a few times. The chain uses TRBV24-1 and TRBJ2-3; D is unclear. CDR1 and CDR2 from the germline V gene are KGHDR and SFDVKD. CDR3 size: 12 residues. V was pared by 6 bases and J by 0 bases, with 3 bases between. The CDR3 DNA sequence: TGTGCCACCAGTTCAAGCACAGATACGCAGTATTTT. Amino acid sequence: CATSSSTDTQYF.

The V call is TRBV7-9, the J call TRBJ2-7; maybe TRBD1 (5 bases). The V gene's germline CDR1 is SEHNR and CDR2 FQNEAQ (reference sequence). The CDR3 has 14 amino acids. Trimming shortened V by 5 bases and J by 3 bases, and 14 bases separated the two germline ends. CDR3 DNA sequence: TGTGCCAGCAGCCAGGGATTTTTCGTCTACGAGCAGTACTTC. Translation: CASSQGFFVYEQYF.

This chain links TRBV6-5 with TRBJ2-5, with TRBD1 as a possible D gene (5 bases). The germline gives CDR1 MNHEY, CDR2 SVGAGI. The CDR3 consists of 14 residues. Trimming pared 7 bases from V and 0 bases from J, leaving 12 bases between. The CDR3 coding sequence is TGTGCCAGCACCGGACAAGTGGACCAAGAGACCCAGTACTTC. This encodes CASTGQVDQETQYF.

The rearrangement joins TRBV12-3 or TRBV12-4 to TRBJ1-1, with D perhaps matching TRBD1 (6 bases). CDR3 length: 13 amino acids. V was shortened by 3 bases and J by 4 bases, with 9 bases between the two germline ends. The CDR3 protein is CASSFRGTTEAFF. The CDR3 DNA reads as TGTGCCAGCAGTTTTAGGGGGACCACTGAAGCTTTCTTT.

The genes are TRBV23-1 and TRBJ1-5; possibly TRBD1 for D (5 bases). TRBV23-1 belongs to the ORF category, with a function that is uncertain. This CDR3 contains 14 residues. V was pared by 2 bases and J by 6 bases, with 11 bases between. In nucleotides, the CDR3 is TGCGCCAGCAGTCAAGTGGCAGGGTGTCAGCCCCAGCATTTT. Protein: CASSQVAGCQPQHF.

The chain combines TRBV11-2 with TRBJ2-1, with 8 bases matching TRBD2. CDR1 SGHAT and CDR2 FQNNGV come from the germline V gene. V dropped 0 bases and J dropped 10; count of bases not matched to a gene: 2. The CDR3 is made up of 13 amino acids. The CDR3 DNA reads as TGTGCCAGCAGCTTAGATACTAGCGGAGAGCAGTTCTTC. Amino acid sequence: CASSLDTSGEQFF.

The chain has TRBV10-2 and TRBJ1-6; TRBD1 might be the D (6 bases). The CDR3 runs 15 residues. Looked up from germline, CDR1 is WSHSY and CDR2 is SAAADI. The V end was cut by 5 bases, the J end by 9 bases, with 17 bases between. CDR3 residues: CASSSSLTGGSPLHF. In DNA form, the CDR3 reads TGCGCCAGCAGTTCATCCCTGACAGGTGGTTCACCCCTCCACTTT.

The gene calls are TRBV7-2 and TRBJ1-6, with D hard to call. The CDR3 totals 14 residues. CDR1 is SGHTA and CDR2 is FQGNSA in the germline V gene. V was shortened by 5 bases and J by 7 bases, with 12 bases between the two germline ends. The CDR3: CASSPNTPNSPLHF. In nucleotides, the CDR3 is TGTGCCAGCAGCCCCAACACCCCCAATTCACCCCTCCACTTT.